A selection of T cell receptor beta chains follows, all from one sample in a study of cytomegalovirus exposure and HLA in healthy donors. The assay was immunoSEQ multiplex PCR, and TCRdb's table has in-frame clones only and misses some. The repertoire consists of about 130,000 clones, with around 72% occurring once and the leading ten covering under 5%. The sample taken for sequencing was PBMCs. The receptors were gathered from a man aged 25 to 40 in good health and CMV-seronegative. Both conserved end residues are part of each CDR3. A D gene is named only where the DNA matches it firmly. Where a row states a size, it is once, few, many or the class of an expanded clone; other rows omit it.

d_call: NA; v_call: TRBV11-2; clone_size: NA; j_call: TRBJ2-3; cdr3_aa: CASSLGVLAASTDTQYF; cdr3_nt: TGTGCCAGCAGCTTAGGGGTCTTAGCGGCAAGCACAGATACGCAGTATTTT
d_call: NA; v_call: TRBV9; clone_size: few; j_call: TRBJ1-2; cdr3_aa: CASSSNDRLYGYTF; cdr3_nt: TGTGCCAGCAGCTCCAACGACAGGCTCTATGGCTACACCTTC
d_call: NA; v_call: TRBV7-3; clone_size: NA; j_call: TRBJ2-5; cdr3_aa: CASSSDIQETQYF; cdr3_nt: TGTGCCAGCAGTTCGGACATCCAAGAGACCCAGTACTTC
d_call: TRBD2; v_call: TRBV11-2; clone_size: NA; j_call: TRBJ2-7; cdr3_aa: CASSLGRGTYEQYF; cdr3_nt: TGTGCCAGCAGCTTGGGGAGGGGAACCTACGAGCAGTACTTC
d_call: TRBD1; v_call: TRBV7-9; clone_size: few; j_call: TRBJ1-5; cdr3_aa: CASSSTRQGSNQPQHF; cdr3_nt: TGTGCCAGCAGCTCCACTCGACAGGGAAGCAATCAGCCCCAGCATTTT
d_call: NA; v_call: TRBV7-8; clone_size: NA; j_call: TRBJ1-1; cdr3_aa: CASSLTGTSTEAFF; cdr3_nt: TGTGCCAGCAGCCTCACCGGGACAAGCACAGAAGCTTTCTTT
d_call: NA; v_call: TRBV19; clone_size: NA; j_call: TRBJ1-2; cdr3_aa: CASSPQGHNYGYTF; cdr3_nt: TGTGCCAGTAGTCCCCAGGGCCATAACTATGGCTACACCTTC
d_call: NA; v_call: TRBV28; clone_size: few; j_call: TRBJ2-7; cdr3_aa: CASSFWGGGSYEQYF; cdr3_nt: TGTGCCAGCAGTTTTTGGGGGGGCGGCTCCTACGAGCAGTACTTC
d_call: TRBD1; v_call: TRBV4-3; clone_size: NA; j_call: TRBJ2-5; cdr3_aa: CASSRGQETEGTQYF; cdr3_nt: TGCGCCAGCAGCCGAGGACAGGAGACTGAGGGGACCCAGTACTTC
d_call: NA; v_call: TRBV27; clone_size: NA; j_call: TRBJ2-3; cdr3_aa: CASSLIGGTDTQYF; cdr3_nt: TGTGCCAGCAGCCTAATCGGAGGCACAGATACGCAGTATTTT
d_call: NA; v_call: TRBV7-9; clone_size: NA; j_call: TRBJ1-2; cdr3_aa: CSSSLGGGRPDYTF; cdr3_nt: TGTTCCAGCAGCTTAGGGGGAGGCAGACCAGACTACACCTTC
d_call: NA; v_call: TRBV6-5; clone_size: few; j_call: TRBJ1-1; cdr3_aa: CASSYGKTGNTEAFF; cdr3_nt: TGTGCCAGCAGTTACGGGAAGACAGGGAACACTGAAGCTTTCTTT
d_call: NA; v_call: TRBV2; clone_size: NA; j_call: TRBJ2-3; cdr3_aa: CARGGTSTGTDTQYF; cdr3_nt: TGTGCCAGGGGGGGGACATCCACGGGCACAGATACGCAGTATTTT
d_call: TRBD1; v_call: TRBV2; clone_size: NA; j_call: TRBJ2-7; cdr3_aa: CASRDRGRGLSYEQYF; cdr3_nt: TGTGCCAGCAGGGACAGGGGGAGGGGACTTTCCTACGAGCAGTACTTC
d_call: TRBD1; v_call: TRBV19; clone_size: NA; j_call: TRBJ2-7; cdr3_aa: CASSIRDRVSEQYF; cdr3_nt: TGTGCCAGTAGTATCCGGGACAGAGTTTCCGAGCAGTACTTC
d_call: TRBD1; v_call: TRBV7-2; clone_size: NA; j_call: TRBJ1-1; cdr3_aa: CASRFDRGGAFF; cdr3_nt: TGTGCCAGCAGATTTGACAGGGGAGGAGCTTTCTTT
d_call: NA; v_call: TRBV19; clone_size: NA; j_call: TRBJ2-5; cdr3_aa: CASSITAGVQETQYF; cdr3_nt: TGTGCCAGTAGTATAACTGCAGGGGTCCAAGAGACCCAGTACTTC
d_call: NA; v_call: TRBV11-2; clone_size: few; j_call: TRBJ2-7; cdr3_aa: CASSFGVGASYEQYF; cdr3_nt: TGTGCCAGCAGCTTCGGCGTGGGGGCGTCCTACGAGCAGTACTTC
d_call: NA; v_call: TRBV2; clone_size: NA; j_call: TRBJ1-4; cdr3_aa: CASSERSVSGIEKLFF; cdr3_nt: TGTGCCAGCAGTGAAAGATCTGTTTCGGGAATCGAAAAACTGTTTTTT
d_call: NA; v_call: TRBV10-1; clone_size: once; j_call: TRBJ2-3; cdr3_aa: CASSEGQLGVDTQYF; cdr3_nt: TGCGCCAGCAGTGAGGGGCAACTAGGAGTCGATACGCAGTATTTT
d_call: TRBD1; v_call: TRBV5-8; clone_size: NA; j_call: TRBJ1-2; cdr3_aa: CASSVGTGVSHGYTF; cdr3_nt: TGTGCCAGCAGCGTTGGGACAGGGGTTTCGCATGGCTACACCTTC
d_call: TRBD2; v_call: TRBV2; clone_size: NA; j_call: TRBJ2-3; cdr3_aa: CASSEIAGAPPTDTQYF; cdr3_nt: TGTGCCAGCAGTGAAATAGCGGGGGCCCCACCCACAGATACGCAGTATTTT
d_call: NA; v_call: TRBV30; clone_size: NA; j_call: TRBJ1-1; cdr3_aa: CAWSQGQNTEAFF; cdr3_nt: TGTGCCTGGAGCCAGGGACAGAACACTGAAGCTTTCTTT
d_call: TRBD1; v_call: TRBV6-5; clone_size: NA; j_call: TRBJ2-7; cdr3_aa: CASSTRPGQGHEQYF; cdr3_nt: TGTGCCAGCAGTACCCGACCGGGACAGGGGCACGAGCAGTACTTC